These T cell receptor beta chains were read from a single sample in a study of somatic mutations in cytotoxic T cells in rheumatoid arthritis. Libraries were prepared by immunoSEQ multiplex PCR; TCRdb keeps only in-frame clonotypes and omits some of them. Of about 20,000 clones in the sample, around 84% are singletons; the top ten hold about 19%. The sequenced sample consisted of CD8+ T cells sorted from blood. These TCRs come from a woman between 50 and 59 years old in good health. The CDR3 runs from the conserved cysteine through the conserved F or W. The D gene is left open where the match is weak. Rows may omit the clone size; those that give it use once, few, many or a size class.

v_gene	d_gene	j_gene	abundance	CDR3nt	CDR3aa
TRBV7-8	TRBD2	TRBJ2-3	once	TGTGCCAGCAGCTTACCCGAGCGACTAGCGGGGGAGTACACAGATACGCAGTATTTT	CASSLPERLAGEYTDTQYF
TRBV19	-	TRBJ2-7	few	TGTGCCAGTACCCCCGGGGCGGGGAGTCCCTACGAGCAGTACTTC	CASTPGAGSPYEQYF
TRBV6-6	TRBD1	TRBJ1-2	-	TGTGCCACGCTTCAGGGGGAAGCTAACTATGGCTACACCTTC	CATLQGEANYGYTF
TRBV5-4	-	TRBJ2-2	-	TGTGCCAGCAGCGAGGACACCGGGGAGCTGTTTTTT	CASSEDTGELFF
TRBV6-5	-	TRBJ1-1	-	TGTGCCAGCAGTTACGATCTGGGCACTGAAGCTTTCTTT	CASSYDLGTEAFF
TRBV5-5	TRBD1	TRBJ1-6	-	TGTGCCAGCAGCCGCGGACAGGTCGATAATTCACCCCTCCACTTT	CASSRGQVDNSPLHF
TRBV12-5	-	TRBJ2-2	-	TGTGCTAGTGGTTCCGATCAACGGTCGGCGAACACCGGGGAGCTGTTTTTT	CASGSDQRSANTGELFF
TRBV9	-	TRBJ1-3	once	TGTGCCAGCAGCGCCCTTGAGGGGGCTGGAAACACCATATATTTT	CASSALEGAGNTIYF
TRBV9	-	TRBJ1-2	once	TGTGCCAGCAGCGTGGGCGATGACTATGGCTACACCTTC	CASSVGDDYGYTF
TRBV9	-	TRBJ2-1	medium-sized	TGTGCCAGCAGCGTAGCTACCTCGAATGAGCAGTTCTTC	CASSVATSNEQFF
TRBV5-5	-	TRBJ2-5	-	TGTGCCAGCAGCTATGGGGACTCCTACCAAGAGACCCAGTACTTC	CASSYGDSYQETQYF
TRBV29-1	TRBD1	TRBJ1-4	-	TGCAGCGGACAGGGGGGGAGAGGACTGTTTTTT	CSGQGGRGLFF
TRBV5-1	-	TRBJ2-2	few	TGCGCCAGCAGCTTGGGGCAGAACACCGGGGAGCTGTTTTTT	CASSLGQNTGELFF
TRBV7-2	-	TRBJ1-1	-	TGTGCCAGCAGCTTAGCGCTGGACCCCTGGCAAGCTTTCTTT	CASSLALDPWQAFF
TRBV7-9	TRBD1	TRBJ2-5	-	TGTGCCAGCAGCTCCCGGACAGGGGGCTCCCAAGAGACCCAGTACTTC	CASSSRTGGSQETQYF
TRBV7-9	-	TRBJ1-2	-	TGTGCCAGCAGCCCGGACCGGGGAGCCCTGGGCGGCTACACCTTC	CASSPDRGALGGYTF
TRBV28	-	TRBJ2-5	once	TGTGCCAGCAGTGGATTTAGCGGTCAAGAGACCCAGTACTTC	CASSGFSGQETQYF
TRBV29-1	-	TRBJ2-7	-	TGCAGCGCTGAGGGGCAGGCACTAGGGGAGCAGTACTTC	CSAEGQALGEQYF
TRBV7-9	-	TRBJ2-7	few	TGTGCCAGCAGCGCTGTCAAGTACGAGCAGTACTTC	CASSAVKYEQYF
TRBV6-5	-	TRBJ1-2	-	TGTGCCAGCAGTTACTCGTGGACAGTGAACTATGGCTACACCTTC	CASSYSWTVNYGYTF
TRBV4-2	-	TRBJ1-1	-	TGTGCCAGCAGCCAAGATTTTAGACGGGGGATGAACACTGAAGCTTTCTTT	CASSQDFRRGMNTEAFF
TRBV6-1	-	TRBJ2-7	-	TGTGCCAGCAGTTCCGGGACGGAGCCCTACGAGCAGTACTTC	CASSSGTEPYEQYF
TRBV4-3	-	TRBJ2-3	-	TGCGCCAGCAGCCAAGGGAGGGGGCACATTGATACGCAGTATTTT	CASSQGRGHIDTQYF
TRBV7-8	-	TRBJ1-2	-	TGTGCCAACAGCTTAGCCGCGACAGGAGACAATGGCTACACCTTC	CANSLAATGDNGYTF
TRBV11-2	-	TRBJ1-1	-	TGTGCCAGCAGTCTACGCAGATGGTACACTGAAGCTTTCTTT	CASSLRRWYTEAFF
TRBV6-4	TRBD2	TRBJ2-3	-	TGTGCCAGCAGTGACGGTAGCGGGGGTACAGATACGCAGTATTTT	CASSDGSGGTDTQYF
TRBV6-1	-	TRBJ1-5	-	TGTGCCAGCAGCTCGAAGGTAGAACAGCCCCAGCATTTT	CASSSKVEQPQHF
TRBV7-6	TRBD1	TRBJ1-2	once	TGTGCCAGCAGCTTAGTACAGGGGGCCCTTCTGGGCTACACCTTC	CASSLVQGALLGYTF
TRBV5-1	-	TRBJ2-7	-	TGCGCCAGCAGCTCAAGATTCCGACCTTACGAGCAGTACTTC	CASSSRFRPYEQYF
TRBV7-6	-	TRBJ1-6	-	TGTGCCAGCAGTCCCGGGAGAGGCCGCTATAATTCACCCCTCCACTTT	CASSPGRGRYNSPLHF
TRBV4-3	-	TRBJ2-7	-	TGCGCCAGCAGCCAAGATCCTCAGGAGCAGTACTTC	CASSQDPQEQYF
TRBV9	TRBD2	TRBJ2-2	-	TGTGCCAGCAGCTCTAGCGGGGGAGGTACCGGGGAGCTGTTTTTT	CASSSSGGGTGELFF
TRBV7-2	TRBD2	TRBJ2-3	-	TGTGCCAGCAGCTCCACGGGCGGGGGGGGAGATACGCAGTATTTT	CASSSTGGGGDTQYF
TRBV27	-	TRBJ1-1	-	TGTGCCAGCAGTCGGGGGAACACTGAAGCTTTCTTT	CASSRGNTEAFF
TRBV28	-	TRBJ2-2	-	TGTGCCAGCAGAACCCTAGCAGATTTAAACACCGGGGAGCTGTTTTTT	CASRTLADLNTGELFF
TRBV6-6	-	TRBJ1-5	-	TGTGCCAGCCGAACCAATAGCAATCAGCCCCAGCATTTT	CASRTNSNQPQHF
TRBV9	-	TRBJ1-4	-	TGTGCCAGCAGCGTAGGGGGTGGTGACGAAAAACTGTTTTTT	CASSVGGGDEKLFF
TRBV16	-	TRBJ1-1	-	TGTGCCAGCAGCCTCACTCAGGGTTCCTACACTGAAGCTTTCTTT	CASSLTQGSYTEAFF
TRBV29-1	TRBD1	TRBJ2-5	-	TGCAGCGTTGAGTGGGACAGGGTAGGAGAGACCCAGTACTTC	CSVEWDRVGETQYF
TRBV4-1	-	TRBJ1-5	-	TGCGCCAGCAGCCAAGGAGTAGGGACGGGTCAGCCCCAGCATTTT	CASSQGVGTGQPQHF
TRBV6-1	-	TRBJ2-7	-	TGTGCCAGCAGTGAAGCACGTCCCAGGGTATACGAGCAGTACTTC	CASSEARPRVYEQYF
TRBV7-6	-	TRBJ2-7	-	TGTGCCAGCAGCTTAGGGGGGGCTCCTAACGAGCAGTACTTC	CASSLGGAPNEQYF
TRBV10-3	-	TRBJ1-4	-	TGTGCCATCAGTGAGGACAGACTGGATGAAAAACTGTTTTTT	CAISEDRLDEKLFF
TRBV4-2	-	TRBJ1-3	-	TGTGCCAGCAGCCAAGTGGGCAGCTCTGGAAACACCATATATTTT	CASSQVGSSGNTIYF
TRBV28	-	TRBJ2-1	once	TGTGCCAGCAGTTTCGGTGCAGCCGGGGAGCCCTCTGAGCAGTTCTTC	CASSFGAAGEPSEQFF